A selection of T cell receptor beta chains follows, all from one sample in a study of blood T cell repertoires in COVID-19. Here immunoSEQ multiplex PCR was the method, and the copy in TCRdb shows in-frame clones only, minus some. Of roughly 340,000 clones in the sample, around nine tenths were seen once. Sequenced: peripheral blood. Every receptor here comes from a woman in her seventies with COVID-19, enrolled during active disease. Each CDR3 is given with its conserved first and last residue. Each record gives: D gene, clone size, V gene, CDR3 protein. D genes are given only for firm matches. A clone size is listed for some rows: how often the clone was seen (once, few, many), or a class if it is expanded.

d_gene: TRBD1
abundance: few
v_gene: TRBV7-2
CDR3aa: CASSPRDRTREQYF

d_gene: .
abundance: few
v_gene: TRBV2
CDR3aa: CASSQGFSGQPQHF

d_gene: .
abundance: .
v_gene: TRBV7-9
CDR3aa: CASSWRPPYEQYF

d_gene: .
abundance: once
v_gene: TRBV4-3
CDR3aa: CASSQDLTKSGAQYF

d_gene: TRBD1
abundance: once
v_gene: TRBV28
CDR3aa: CASNPTGINYGYTF

d_gene: .
abundance: .
v_gene: TRBV7-2
CDR3aa: CASQRNREGGNTIYF

d_gene: .
abundance: .
v_gene: TRBV12-5
CDR3aa: CASGTYGSPLHF

d_gene: TRBD1
abundance: .
v_gene: TRBV7-8
CDR3aa: CASSSDRVERYGYTF

d_gene: .
abundance: .
v_gene: TRBV19
CDR3aa: CASSILTPYGYTF

d_gene: .
abundance: .
v_gene: TRBV4-3
CDR3aa: CASSPFSGNTIYF

d_gene: TRBD1
abundance: .
v_gene: TRBV19
CDR3aa: CASSTGTGGFYGYTF

d_gene: .
abundance: .
v_gene: TRBV19
CDR3aa: CASSDRNYGYTF

d_gene: .
abundance: .
v_gene: TRBV24-1
CDR3aa: CATSEAGASNYGYTF

d_gene: TRBD1
abundance: few
v_gene: TRBV7-2
CDR3aa: CASSPMGQGLGQPQHF

d_gene: .
abundance: .
v_gene: TRBV5-8
CDR3aa: CASSLREADEKLFF

d_gene: .
abundance: once
v_gene: TRBV21-1
CDR3aa: CASSKSYRGLRNQPQHF

d_gene: TRBD2
abundance: .
v_gene: TRBV5-1
CDR3aa: CASSLTSGGADTQYF

d_gene: TRBD1
abundance: once
v_gene: TRBV27
CDR3aa: CASRTGGNGYTF

d_gene: .
abundance: once
v_gene: TRBV10-1
CDR3aa: CASSEPGLADTQYF

d_gene: .
abundance: .
v_gene: TRBV28
CDR3aa: CASSFSGTLTYEQYF

d_gene: .
abundance: .
v_gene: TRBV19
CDR3aa: CASSPAHTSTDTQYF

d_gene: .
abundance: .
v_gene: TRBV4-1
CDR3aa: CASSRAQRDGYGYTF

d_gene: .
abundance: once
v_gene: TRBV2
CDR3aa: CASVAGIEGYTF

d_gene: .
abundance: few
v_gene: TRBV7-6
CDR3aa: CASSPPGGTQYF

d_gene: TRBD1
abundance: .
v_gene: TRBV5-1
CDR3aa: CASSLGGGNDYGYTF

d_gene: .
abundance: .
v_gene: TRBV12-1
CDR3aa: CASRPKEKLNYGYTF

d_gene: .
abundance: .
v_gene: TRBV9
CDR3aa: CASSVGRGYGYTF

d_gene: .
abundance: .
v_gene: TRBV12-3/TRBV12-4
CDR3aa: CASSFGGDQPQHF

d_gene: .
abundance: once
v_gene: TRBV5-1
CDR3aa: CASSEGGAYEQYF

d_gene: .
abundance: .
v_gene: TRBV11-2
CDR3aa: CASSLDWVKGTGELFF

d_gene: .
abundance: .
v_gene: TRBV19
CDR3aa: CASSIVGSSGPQHF

d_gene: .
abundance: .
v_gene: TRBV6-6
CDR3aa: CASSLGLARVGETQYF

d_gene: TRBD1
abundance: .
v_gene: TRBV19
CDR3aa: CASSRIMGRGENYGYTF